This T cell receptor (beta chain) was identified during a study of metastatic and nonmetastatic thyroid tumors. Each patient came to thyroid surgery without any prior treatment (of any kind). TCRdb used MiXCR to call clones anew from the PCR reads. The table includes 10,000 to 15,000 clones, 25% to 30% detected once. The CDR3 covers 13 residues. Germline V lookup: CDR1 SGHAT, CDR2 FQNNGV. Between the trimmed V and J ends, which lost 5 bases and 3 bases, there was a span of 10 bases. The source material was tumor tissue. The clonotype was recovered from a female donor with papillary thyroid cancer or a benign thyroid nodule (not recorded which). Some clones in this sample may be carry-over from other donors' samples. V usage is TRBV11-2 and J usage is TRBJ1-1; D may be TRBD1 (5 bases). CDR3 sequence reads: CASSHEGHTEAFF. CDR3 DNA sequence: TGTGCCAGCAGCCACGAGGGGCACACTGAAGCTTTCTTT.